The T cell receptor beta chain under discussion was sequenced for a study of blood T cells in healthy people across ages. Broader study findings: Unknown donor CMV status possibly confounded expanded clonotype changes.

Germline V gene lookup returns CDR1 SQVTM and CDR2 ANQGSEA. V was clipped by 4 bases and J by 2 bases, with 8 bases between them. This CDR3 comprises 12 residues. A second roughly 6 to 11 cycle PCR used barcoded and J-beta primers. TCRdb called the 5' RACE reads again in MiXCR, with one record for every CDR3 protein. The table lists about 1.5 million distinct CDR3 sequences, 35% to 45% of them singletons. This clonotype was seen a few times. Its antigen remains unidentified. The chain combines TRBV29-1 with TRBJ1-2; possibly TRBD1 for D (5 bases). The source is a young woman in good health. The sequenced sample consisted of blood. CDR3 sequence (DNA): TGCAGCGTTGGAGGGGACAACTATGGCTACACCTTC. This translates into CSVGGDNYGYTF.